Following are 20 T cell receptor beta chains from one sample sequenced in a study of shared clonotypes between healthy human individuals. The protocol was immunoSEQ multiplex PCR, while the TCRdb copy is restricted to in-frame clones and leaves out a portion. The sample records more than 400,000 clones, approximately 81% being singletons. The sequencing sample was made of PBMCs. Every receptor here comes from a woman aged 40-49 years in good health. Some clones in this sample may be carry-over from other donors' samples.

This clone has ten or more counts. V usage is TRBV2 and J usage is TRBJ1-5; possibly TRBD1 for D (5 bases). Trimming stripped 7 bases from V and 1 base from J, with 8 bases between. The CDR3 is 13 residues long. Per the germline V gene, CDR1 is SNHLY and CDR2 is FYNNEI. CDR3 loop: CASKRDSNQPQHF. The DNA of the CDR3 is TGTGCCAGCAAGAGGGACAGCAATCAGCCCCAGCATTTT.

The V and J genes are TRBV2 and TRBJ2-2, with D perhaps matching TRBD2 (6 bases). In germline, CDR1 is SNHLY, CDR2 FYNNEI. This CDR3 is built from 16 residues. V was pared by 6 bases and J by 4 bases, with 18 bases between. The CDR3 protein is CASRGGSGKGTGELFF. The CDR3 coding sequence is TGTGCCAGCAGGGGAGGATCGGGGAAGGGCACCGGGGAGCTGTTTTTT.

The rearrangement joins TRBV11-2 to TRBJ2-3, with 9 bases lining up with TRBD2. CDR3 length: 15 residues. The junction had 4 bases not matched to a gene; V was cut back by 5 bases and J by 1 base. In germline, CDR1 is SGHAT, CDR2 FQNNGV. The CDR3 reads CASSPGLAGTDTQYF. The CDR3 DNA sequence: TGTGCCAGCAGCCCGGGACTAGCAGGCACAGATACGCAGTATTTT. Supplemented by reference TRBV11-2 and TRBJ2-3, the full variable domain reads EAGVAQSPRYKIIEKRQSVAFWCNPISGHATLYWYQQILGQGPKLLIQFQNNGVVDDSQLPKDRFSAERLKGVDSTLKIQPAKLEDSAVYLCASSPGLAGTDTQYFGPGTRLTVL.

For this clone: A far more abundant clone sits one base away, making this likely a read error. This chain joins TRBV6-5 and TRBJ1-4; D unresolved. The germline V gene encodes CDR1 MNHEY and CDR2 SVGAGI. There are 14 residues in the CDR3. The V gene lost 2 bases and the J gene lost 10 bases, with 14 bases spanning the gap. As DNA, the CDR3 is TGTGCCAGCAGTTACCGGGAGGCCCCCGGAAAACTGTTTTTT. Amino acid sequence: CASSYREAPGKLFF.

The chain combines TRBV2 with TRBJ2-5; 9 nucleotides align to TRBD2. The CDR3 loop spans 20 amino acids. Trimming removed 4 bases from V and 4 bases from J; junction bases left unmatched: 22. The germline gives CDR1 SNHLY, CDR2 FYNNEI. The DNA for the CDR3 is TGTGCCAGCAGTGTATCGGCCAGCGGGAGGCCCTCCGCCTTTCGAGAGACCCAGTACTTC. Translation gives CASSVSASGRPSAFRETQYF.

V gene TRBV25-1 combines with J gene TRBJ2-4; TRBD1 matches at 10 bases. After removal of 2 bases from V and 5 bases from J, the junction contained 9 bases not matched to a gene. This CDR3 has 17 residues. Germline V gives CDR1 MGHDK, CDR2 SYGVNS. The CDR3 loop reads CASSEPSGTGEQNIQYF. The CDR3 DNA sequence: TGTGCCAGCAGTGAACCCTCCGGGACAGGGGAACAAAACATTCAGTACTTC. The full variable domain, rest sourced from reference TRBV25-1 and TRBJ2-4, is EADIYQTPRYLVIGTGKKITLECSQTMGHDKMYWYQQDPGMELHLIHYSYGVNSTEKGDLSSESTVSRIRTEHFPLTLESARPSHTSQYLCASSEPSGTGEQNIQYFGAGTRLSVL.

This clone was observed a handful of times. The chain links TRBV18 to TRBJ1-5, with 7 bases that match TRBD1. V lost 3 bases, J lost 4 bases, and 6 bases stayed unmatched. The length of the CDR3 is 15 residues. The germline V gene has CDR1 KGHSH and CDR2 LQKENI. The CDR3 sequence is CASSPRDSGNQPQHF. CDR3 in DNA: TGTGCCAGCTCACCGCGGGACAGTGGGAATCAGCCCCAGCATTTT.

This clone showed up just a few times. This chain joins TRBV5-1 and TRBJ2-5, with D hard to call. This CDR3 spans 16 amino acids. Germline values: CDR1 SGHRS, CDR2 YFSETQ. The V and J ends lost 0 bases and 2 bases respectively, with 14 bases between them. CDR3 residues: CASSLGATGGQETQYF. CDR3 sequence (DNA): TGCGCCAGCAGCTTGGGGGCGACCGGTGGGCAAGAGACCCAGTACTTC.

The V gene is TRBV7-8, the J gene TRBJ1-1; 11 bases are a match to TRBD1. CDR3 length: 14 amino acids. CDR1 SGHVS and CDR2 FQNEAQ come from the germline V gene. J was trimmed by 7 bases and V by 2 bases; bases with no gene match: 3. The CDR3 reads CASSLSGTGGEAFF. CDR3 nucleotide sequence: TGTGCCAGCAGCTTATCCGGGACAGGGGGTGAAGCTTTCTTT. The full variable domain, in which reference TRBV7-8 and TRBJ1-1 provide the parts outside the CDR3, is GAGVSQSPRYKVAKRGQDVALRCDPISGHVSLFWYQQALGQGPEFLTYFQNEAQLDKSGLPSDRFFAERPEGSVSTLKIQRTQQEDSAVYLCASSLSGTGGEAFFGQGTRLTVV.

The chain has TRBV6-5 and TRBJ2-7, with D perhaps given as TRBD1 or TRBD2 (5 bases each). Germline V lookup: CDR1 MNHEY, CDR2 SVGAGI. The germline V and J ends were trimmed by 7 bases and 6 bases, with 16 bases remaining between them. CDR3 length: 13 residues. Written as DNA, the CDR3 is TGTGCCAGCACCGGGACCAGAGGCGGCGAGCAGTACTTC. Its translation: CASTGTRGGEQYF.

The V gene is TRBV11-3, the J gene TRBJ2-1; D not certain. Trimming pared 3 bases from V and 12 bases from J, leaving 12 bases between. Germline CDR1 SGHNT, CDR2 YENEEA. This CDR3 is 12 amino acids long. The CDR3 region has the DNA TGTGCCAGCAGCTTCCCAGAAAGACTGCAGTTCTTC. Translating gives CASSFPERLQFF.

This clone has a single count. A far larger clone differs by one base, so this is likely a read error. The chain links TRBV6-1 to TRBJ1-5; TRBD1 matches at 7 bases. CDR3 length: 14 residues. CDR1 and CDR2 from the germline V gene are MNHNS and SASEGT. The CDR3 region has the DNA TGTGCCAGCAGGTTGGCAGGGGGGTTTCAGCACCAGCATTTT. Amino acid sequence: CASRLAGGFQHQHF.

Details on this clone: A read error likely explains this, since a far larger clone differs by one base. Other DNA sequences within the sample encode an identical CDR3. The CDR3 DNA follows: TGTGCCAGCGGGGGGGGCTCCACCGGAGAGCTGTTTTTT. It yields the protein CASGGGSTGELFF. This chain links TRBV2 with TRBJ2-2, with D tentatively TRBD2 (7 bases). Germline CDR1 and CDR2: SNHLY and FYNNEI. The CDR3 consists of 13 residues.

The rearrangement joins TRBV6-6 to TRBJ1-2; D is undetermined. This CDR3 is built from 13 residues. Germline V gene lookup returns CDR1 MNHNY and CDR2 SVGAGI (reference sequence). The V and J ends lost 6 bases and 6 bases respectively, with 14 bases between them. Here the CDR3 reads CASSTALTHGYTF. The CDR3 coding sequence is TGTGCCAGCAGCACGGCCCTCACCCATGGCTACACCTTC.

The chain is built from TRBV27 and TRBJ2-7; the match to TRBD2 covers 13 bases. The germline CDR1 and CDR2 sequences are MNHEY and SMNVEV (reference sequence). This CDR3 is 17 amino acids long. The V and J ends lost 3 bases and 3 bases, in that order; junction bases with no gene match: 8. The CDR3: CASSFQPGLAGDYEQYF. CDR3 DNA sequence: TGTGCCAGCAGTTTCCAACCCGGACTAGCGGGAGACTACGAGCAGTACTTC.

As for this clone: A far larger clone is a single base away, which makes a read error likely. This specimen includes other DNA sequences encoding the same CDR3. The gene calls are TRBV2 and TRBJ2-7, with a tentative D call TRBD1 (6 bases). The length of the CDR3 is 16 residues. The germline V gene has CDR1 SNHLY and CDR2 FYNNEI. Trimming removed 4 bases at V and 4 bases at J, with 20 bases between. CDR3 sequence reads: CASSGGPGSILYEQYF. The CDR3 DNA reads TGTGCCAGCAGTGGGGGGCCCGGGTCGATCCTTTACGAGCAGTACTTC.

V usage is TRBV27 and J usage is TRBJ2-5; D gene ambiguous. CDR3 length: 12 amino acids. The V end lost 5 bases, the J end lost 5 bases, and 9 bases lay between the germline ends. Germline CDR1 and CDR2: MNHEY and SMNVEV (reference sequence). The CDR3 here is CASSRAGETQYF. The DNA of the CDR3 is TGTGCCAGCAGTCGTGCCGGTGAGACCCAGTACTTC.

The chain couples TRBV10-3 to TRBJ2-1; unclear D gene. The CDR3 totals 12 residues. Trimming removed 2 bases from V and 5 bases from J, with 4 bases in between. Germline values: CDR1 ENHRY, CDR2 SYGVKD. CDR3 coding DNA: TGTGCCATCAGTGAGGTTGACAATGAGCAGTTCTTC. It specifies CAISEVDNEQFF.

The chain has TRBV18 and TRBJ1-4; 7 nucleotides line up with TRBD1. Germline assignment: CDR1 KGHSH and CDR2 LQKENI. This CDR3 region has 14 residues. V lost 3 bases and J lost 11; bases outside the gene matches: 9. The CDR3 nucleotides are TGTGCCAGCTCACCCCACCCTGGGACAGACAAACTGTTTTTT. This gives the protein CASSPHPGTDKLFF. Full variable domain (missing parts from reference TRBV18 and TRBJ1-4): NAGVMQNPRHLVRRRGQEARLRCSPMKGHSHVYWYRQLPEEGLKFMVYLQKENIIDESGMPKERFSAEFPKEGPSILRIQQVVRGDSAAYFCASSPHPGTDKLFFGSGTQLSVL.

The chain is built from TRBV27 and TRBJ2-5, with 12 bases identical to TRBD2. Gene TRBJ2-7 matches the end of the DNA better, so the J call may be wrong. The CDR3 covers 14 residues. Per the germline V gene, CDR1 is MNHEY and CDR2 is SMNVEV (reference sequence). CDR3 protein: CASSTSGRNYEQYF. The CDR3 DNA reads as TGTGCCAGCAGTACTAGCGGGAGGAATTACGAGCAGTACTTC.